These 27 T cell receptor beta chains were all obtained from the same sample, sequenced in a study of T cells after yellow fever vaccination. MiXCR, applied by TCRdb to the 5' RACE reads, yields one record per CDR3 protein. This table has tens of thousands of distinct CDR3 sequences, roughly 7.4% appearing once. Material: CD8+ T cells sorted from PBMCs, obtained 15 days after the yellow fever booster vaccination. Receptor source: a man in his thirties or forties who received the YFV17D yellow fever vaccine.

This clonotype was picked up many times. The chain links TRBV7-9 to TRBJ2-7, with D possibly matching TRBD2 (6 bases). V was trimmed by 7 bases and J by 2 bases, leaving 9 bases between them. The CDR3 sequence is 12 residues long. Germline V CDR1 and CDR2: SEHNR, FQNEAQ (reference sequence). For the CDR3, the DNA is TGTGCCAGCAATGGGGGGACCTACGAGCAGTACTTC. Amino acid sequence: CASNGGTYEQYF.

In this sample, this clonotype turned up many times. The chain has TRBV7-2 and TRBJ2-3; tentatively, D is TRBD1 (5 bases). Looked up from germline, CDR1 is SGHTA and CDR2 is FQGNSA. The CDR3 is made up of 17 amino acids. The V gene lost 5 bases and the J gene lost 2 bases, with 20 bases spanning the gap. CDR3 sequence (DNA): TGTGCCAGCAGCCTTATCGACAGATCTCCGACCACAGATACGCAGTATTTT. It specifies CASSLIDRSPTTDTQYF.

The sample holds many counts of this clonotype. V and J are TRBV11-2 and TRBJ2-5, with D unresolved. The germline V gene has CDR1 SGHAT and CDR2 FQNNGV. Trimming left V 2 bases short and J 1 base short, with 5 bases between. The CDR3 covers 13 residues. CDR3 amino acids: CASSLSAQETQYF. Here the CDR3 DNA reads TGTGCCAGCAGCTTATCAGCCCAAGAGACCCAGTACTTC.

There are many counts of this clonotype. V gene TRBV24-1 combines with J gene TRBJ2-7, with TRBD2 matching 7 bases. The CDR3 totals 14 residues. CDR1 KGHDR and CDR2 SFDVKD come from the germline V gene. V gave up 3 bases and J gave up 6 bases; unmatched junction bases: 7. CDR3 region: CATSDPGGAAEQYF. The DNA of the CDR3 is TGTGCCACCAGTGATCCGGGGGGAGCGGCCGAGCAGTACTTC.

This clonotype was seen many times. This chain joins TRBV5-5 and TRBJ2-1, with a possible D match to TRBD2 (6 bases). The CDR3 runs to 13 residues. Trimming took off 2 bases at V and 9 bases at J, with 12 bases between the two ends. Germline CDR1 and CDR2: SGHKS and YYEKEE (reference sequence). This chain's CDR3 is CASSLYLGGEQFF. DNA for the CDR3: TGTGCCAGCAGCTTATATTTGGGGGGTGAGCAGTTCTTC.

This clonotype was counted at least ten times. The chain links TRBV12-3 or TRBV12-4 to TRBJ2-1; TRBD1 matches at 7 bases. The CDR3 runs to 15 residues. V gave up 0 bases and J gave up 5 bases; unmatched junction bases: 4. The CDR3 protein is CASSLALQGDNEQFF. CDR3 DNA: TGTGCCAGCAGTTTAGCTCTGCAGGGGGACAATGAGCAGTTCTTC.

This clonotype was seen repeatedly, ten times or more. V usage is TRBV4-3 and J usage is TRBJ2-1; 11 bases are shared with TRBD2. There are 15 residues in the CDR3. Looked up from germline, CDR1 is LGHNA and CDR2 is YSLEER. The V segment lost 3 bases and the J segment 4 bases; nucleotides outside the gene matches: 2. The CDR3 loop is CASSHRLAGYNEQFF. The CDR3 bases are TGCGCCAGCAGCCATCGACTAGCGGGATACAATGAGCAGTTCTTC.

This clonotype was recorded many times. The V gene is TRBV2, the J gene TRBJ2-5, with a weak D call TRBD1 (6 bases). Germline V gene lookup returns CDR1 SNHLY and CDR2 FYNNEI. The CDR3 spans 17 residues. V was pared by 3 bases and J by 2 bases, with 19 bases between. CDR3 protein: CASSESNLRGKQETQYF. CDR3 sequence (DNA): TGTGCCAGCAGTGAGTCCAACCTGAGGGGGAAACAAGAGACCCAGTACTTC.

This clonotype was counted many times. The CDR3 sequence is CASSEPAEQYF. The CDR3 DNA is TGTGCCAGCAGTGAACCAGCCGAGCAGTACTTC. V is TRBV2 and J is TRBJ2-7; D ambiguous. Trimming took 2 bases from V and 6 from J, leaving 5 bases between them. Per the germline V gene, CDR1 is SNHLY and CDR2 is FYNNEI. This CDR3 region has 11 residues.

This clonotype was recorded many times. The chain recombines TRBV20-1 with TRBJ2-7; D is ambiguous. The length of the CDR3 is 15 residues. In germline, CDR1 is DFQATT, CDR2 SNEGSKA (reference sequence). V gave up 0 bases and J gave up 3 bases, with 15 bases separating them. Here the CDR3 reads CSARDRRGVDYEQYF. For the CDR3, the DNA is TGCAGTGCTAGAGATCGGCGCGGCGTCGACTACGAGCAGTACTTC.

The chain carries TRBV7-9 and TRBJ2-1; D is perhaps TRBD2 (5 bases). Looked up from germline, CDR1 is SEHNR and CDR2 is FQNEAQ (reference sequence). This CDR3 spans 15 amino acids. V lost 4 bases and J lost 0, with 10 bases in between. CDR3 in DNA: TGTGCCAGCAGCTCGAGCGGAGACTCCTACAATGAGCAGTTCTTC. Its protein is CASSSSGDSYNEQFF.

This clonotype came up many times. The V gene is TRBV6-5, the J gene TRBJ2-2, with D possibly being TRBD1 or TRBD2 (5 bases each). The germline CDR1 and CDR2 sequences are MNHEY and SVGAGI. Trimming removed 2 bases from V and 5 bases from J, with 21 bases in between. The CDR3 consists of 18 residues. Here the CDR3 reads CASSYAPGRGWGTGELFF. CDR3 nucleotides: TGTGCCAGCAGTTACGCCCCAGGGCGAGGTTGGGGGACCGGGGAGCTGTTTTTT.

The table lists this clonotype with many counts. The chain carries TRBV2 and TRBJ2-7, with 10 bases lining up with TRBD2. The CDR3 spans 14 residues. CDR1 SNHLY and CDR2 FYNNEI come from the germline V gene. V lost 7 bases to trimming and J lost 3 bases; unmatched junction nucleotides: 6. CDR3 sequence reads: CASITSGALYEQYF. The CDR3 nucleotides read TGTGCCAGCATAACTAGCGGGGCCCTCTACGAGCAGTACTTC.

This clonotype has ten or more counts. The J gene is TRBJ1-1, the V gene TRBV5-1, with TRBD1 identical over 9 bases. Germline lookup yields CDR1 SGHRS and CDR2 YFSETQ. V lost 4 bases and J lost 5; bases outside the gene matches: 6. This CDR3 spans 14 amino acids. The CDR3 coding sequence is TGCGCCAGCAGCCTGGGACAGGGACGGACTGAAGCTTTCTTT. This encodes CASSLGQGRTEAFF.

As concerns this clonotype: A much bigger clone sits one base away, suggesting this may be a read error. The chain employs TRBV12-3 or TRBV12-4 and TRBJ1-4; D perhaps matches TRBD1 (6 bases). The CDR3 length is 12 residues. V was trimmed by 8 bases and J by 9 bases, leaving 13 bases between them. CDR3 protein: CASSNGGKKLFF. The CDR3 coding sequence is TGTGCCAGCTCAAACGGGGGCAAAAAACTGTTTTTT.

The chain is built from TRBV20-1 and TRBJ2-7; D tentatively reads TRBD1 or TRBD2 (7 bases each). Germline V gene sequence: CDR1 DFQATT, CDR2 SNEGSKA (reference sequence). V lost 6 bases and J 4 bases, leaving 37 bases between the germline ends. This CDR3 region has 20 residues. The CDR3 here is CSARRPQGGGDLRGRYEQYF. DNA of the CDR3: TGCAGTGCCAGACGTCCCCAGGGAGGGGGCGACTTGCGGGGGAGGTACGAGCAGTACTTC.

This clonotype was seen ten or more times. CDR3 in amino acids: CASSSLSLTYEQYF. The DNA of the CDR3 is TGTGCCAGCAGCTCGTTGTCTCTTACTTACGAGCAGTACTTC. The J gene is TRBJ2-7, the V gene TRBV7-9; the D is unclear. CDR1 SEHNR and CDR2 FQNEAQ come from the germline V gene (reference sequence). Trimming removed 4 bases from V and 4 bases from J, with 14 bases in between. The CDR3 runs 14 residues.

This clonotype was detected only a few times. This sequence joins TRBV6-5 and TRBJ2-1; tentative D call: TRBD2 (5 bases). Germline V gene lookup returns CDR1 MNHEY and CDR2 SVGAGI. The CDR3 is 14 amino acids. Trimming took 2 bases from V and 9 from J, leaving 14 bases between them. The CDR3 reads CASSYEGSSVEQFF. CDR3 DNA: TGTGCCAGCAGTTACGAGGGTAGCTCGGTTGAGCAGTTCTTC.

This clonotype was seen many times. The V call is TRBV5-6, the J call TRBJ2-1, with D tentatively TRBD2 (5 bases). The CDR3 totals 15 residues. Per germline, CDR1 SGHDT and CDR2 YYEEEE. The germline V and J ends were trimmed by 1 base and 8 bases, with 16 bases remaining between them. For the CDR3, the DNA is TGTGCCAGCAGCTTGTCGTGGGAGCAAGCCGATGAGCAGTTCTTC. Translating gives CASSLSWEQADEQFF. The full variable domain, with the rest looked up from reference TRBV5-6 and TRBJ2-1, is DAGVTQSPTHLIKTRGQQVTLRCSPKSGHDTVSWYQQALGQGPQFIFQYYEEEERQRGNFPDRFSGHQFPNYSSELNVNALLLGDSALYLCASSLSWEQADEQFFGPGTRLTVL.

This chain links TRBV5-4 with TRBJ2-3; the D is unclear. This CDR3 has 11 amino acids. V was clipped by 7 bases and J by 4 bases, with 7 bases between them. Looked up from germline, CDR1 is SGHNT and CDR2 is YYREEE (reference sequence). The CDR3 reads CASLRADTQYF. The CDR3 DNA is TGTGCCAGCTTAAGGGCAGATACGCAGTATTTT.

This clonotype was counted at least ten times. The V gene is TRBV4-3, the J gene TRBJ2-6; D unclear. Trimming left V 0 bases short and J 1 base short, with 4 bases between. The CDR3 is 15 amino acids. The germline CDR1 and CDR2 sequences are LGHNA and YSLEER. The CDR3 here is CASSQDTSGANVLTF. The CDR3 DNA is TGCGCCAGCAGCCAAGATACGTCTGGGGCCAACGTCCTGACTTTC.

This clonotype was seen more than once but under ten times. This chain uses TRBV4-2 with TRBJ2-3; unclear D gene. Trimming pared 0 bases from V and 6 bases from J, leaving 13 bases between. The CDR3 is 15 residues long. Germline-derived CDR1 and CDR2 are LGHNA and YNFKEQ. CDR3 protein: CASSQEGRFGDTQYF. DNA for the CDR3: TGTGCCAGCAGCCAAGAGGGCCGATTTGGGGATACGCAGTATTTT.

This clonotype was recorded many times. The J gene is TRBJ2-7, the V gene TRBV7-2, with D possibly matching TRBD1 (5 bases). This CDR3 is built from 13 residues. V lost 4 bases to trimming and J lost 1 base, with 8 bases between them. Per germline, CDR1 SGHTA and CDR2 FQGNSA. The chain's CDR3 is CASSYAGSYEQYF. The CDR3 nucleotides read TGTGCCAGCAGCTACGCAGGGTCCTACGAGCAGTACTTC.

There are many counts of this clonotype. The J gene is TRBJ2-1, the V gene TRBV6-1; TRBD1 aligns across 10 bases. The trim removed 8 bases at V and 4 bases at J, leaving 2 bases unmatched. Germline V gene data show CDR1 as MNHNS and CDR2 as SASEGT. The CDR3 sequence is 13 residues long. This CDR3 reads CASVGQGYNEQFF. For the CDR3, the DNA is TGTGCCAGCGTGGGACAGGGGTACAATGAGCAGTTCTTC.

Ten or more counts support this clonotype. CDR3 DNA sequence: TGTGCCAGCAGCGACGGGGTACAGGGGGATCGGAACACTGAAGCTTTCTTT. It encodes CASSDGVQGDRNTEAFF. The chain uses TRBV9 and TRBJ1-1; 8 bases match TRBD1. J was trimmed by 1 base and V by 3 bases; bases with no gene match: 11. Germline V CDR1 and CDR2: SGDLS, YYNGEE. CDR3 length: 17 amino acids.

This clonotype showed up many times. CDR3 nucleotides: TGCGCCAGCAGCCAAGAGAGAAGCGTTGAAGCTTTCTTT. As protein: CASSQERSVEAFF. J is TRBJ1-1 and V is TRBV4-3; no firm D call. The germline gives CDR1 LGHNA, CDR2 YSLEER. V was pared by 0 bases and J by 7 bases, with 9 bases between. This CDR3 has 13 residues.

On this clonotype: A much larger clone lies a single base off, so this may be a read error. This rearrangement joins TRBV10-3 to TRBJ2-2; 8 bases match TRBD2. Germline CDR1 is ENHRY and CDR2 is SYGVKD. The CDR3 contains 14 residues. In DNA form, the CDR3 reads TGTTCCAGAAGCGGGGGAAAGGAATCCGGGGAGCTGTTTTTT. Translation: CSRSGGKESGELFF.